This TCR beta chain originates from a study of cytomegalovirus exposure and HLA in healthy donors. Study as a whole: Among the approximately 400 donors who were genotyped, about 80% fell in the genetic ancestry cluster that is associated with self-reported Caucasian donors.

General observations from the study: A prior analysis recorded that most TCR beta V segments were productive about 90% or about 30% of the time. Reports credit the classifier with highly specific, highly sensitive diagnosis of cytomegalovirus status. Later on, an analysis tied around 17,000 TCR beta sequences to HLA alleles at 0.05 false discovery rate.

CDR3 length: 14 residues. Germline V gene data show CDR1 as PRHDT and CDR2 as FYEKMQ (reference sequence). Trimming pared 4 bases from V and 4 bases from J, leaving 8 bases between. PCR used 60 Vbeta primers and 13 Jbeta primers. The data were produced by immunoSEQ multiplex PCR, yet TCRdb's version contains in-frame clones alone and is incomplete. The sample lists some 190,000 clones; about 89% were seen once. As regards this clone: The antigen is not known.

The chain joins TRBV13 to TRBJ1-6, with a tentative D call TRBD1 (6 bases). The sequence was collected from a man aged 25 to 40 in good health and CMV-seronegative. The material sequenced was PBMCs. This CDR3 is CASSSTGYNSPLHF. The CDR3 region has the DNA TGTGCCAGCAGCTCGACAGGTTATAATTCACCCCTCCACTTT. The full variable domain, its missing parts supplied by reference TRBV13 and TRBJ1-6, is AAGVIQSPRHLIKEKRETATLKCYPIPRHDTVYWYQQGPGQDPQFLISFYEKMQSDKGSIPDRFSAQQFSDYHSELNMSSLELGDSALYFCASSSTGYNSPLHFGNGTRLTVT.